This TCR beta chain comes out of a study of shared clonotypes between healthy human individuals. The wider study: The people who gave samples were a couple of women and three men aged 18 to 49.

V lost 5 bases, J lost 8 bases, and 9 bases stayed unmatched. The germline V gene encodes CDR1 MNHEY and CDR2 SVGAGI. The CDR3 contains 15 residues. Evenly divided among several immunoSEQ plates was the genomic DNA of each subset. It was 200 to 250 ng DNA, about 30,000 T cell genomes, that sorted-subset replicate PCRs used. The assay was immunoSEQ multiplex PCR, and TCRdb's table has in-frame clones only and misses some. The sample has a few million clones, more than 90% seen once. The chain joins TRBV6-5 to TRBJ2-6; 7 bases fit TRBD1. The clonotype comes from a man younger than 35 in good health. The sample consisted of naive CD4+ T cells sorted from blood. The subset was: CD45RA+ positively selected. CDR3 bases: TGTGCCAGCAGTCAACAGGGGATGGGGTCCAACGTCCTGACTTTC. Its translation is CASSQQGMGSNVLTF.